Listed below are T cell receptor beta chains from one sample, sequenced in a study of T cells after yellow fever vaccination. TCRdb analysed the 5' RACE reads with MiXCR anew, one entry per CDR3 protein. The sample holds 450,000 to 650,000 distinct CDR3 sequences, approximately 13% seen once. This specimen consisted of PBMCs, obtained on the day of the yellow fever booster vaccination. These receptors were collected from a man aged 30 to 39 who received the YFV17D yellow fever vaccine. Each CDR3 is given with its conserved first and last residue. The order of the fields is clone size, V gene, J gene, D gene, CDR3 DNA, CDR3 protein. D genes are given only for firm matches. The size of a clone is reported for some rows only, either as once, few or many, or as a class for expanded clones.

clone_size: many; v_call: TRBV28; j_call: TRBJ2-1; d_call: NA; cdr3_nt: TGTGCCAGCAGTTTAGCTCTTGGCAATGAGCAGTTCTTC; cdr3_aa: CASSLALGNEQFF
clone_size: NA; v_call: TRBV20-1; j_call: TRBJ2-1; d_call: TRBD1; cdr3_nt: TGCTGTGCTAGAGGTCCAGACAGGGTTTTAATCGATGAGCAGTTCTTC; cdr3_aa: CCARGPDRVLIDEQFF
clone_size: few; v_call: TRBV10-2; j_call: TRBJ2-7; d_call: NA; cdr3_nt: TGCGCCAGCAGTGAGCCCGGGAGATGGGAGCAGTACTTC; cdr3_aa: CASSEPGRWEQYF
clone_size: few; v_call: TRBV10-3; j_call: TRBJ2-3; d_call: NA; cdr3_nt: TGTGCCATCAGTGTCACAGATACGCAGTATTTT; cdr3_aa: CAISVTDTQYF
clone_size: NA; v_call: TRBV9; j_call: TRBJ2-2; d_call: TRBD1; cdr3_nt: TGTGCCAGCAGCGCACGAGGGGGCGCGACCGGGGAGCTGTTTTTT; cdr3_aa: CASSARGGATGELFF
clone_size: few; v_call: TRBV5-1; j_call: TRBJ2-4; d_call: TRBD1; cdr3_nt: TGCGCCAGCAGTTTTAGAACGGGACAGAACATTCAGTACTTC; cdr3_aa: CASSFRTGQNIQYF
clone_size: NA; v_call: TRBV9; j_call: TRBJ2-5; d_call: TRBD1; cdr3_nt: TGTGCCAGCAGCGTCCAGGACAGGCAAGAGACCCAGTACTTC; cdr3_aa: CASSVQDRQETQYF
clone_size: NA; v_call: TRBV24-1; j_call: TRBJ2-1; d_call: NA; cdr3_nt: TGTGCCACCAGTGCCCAGACCGGGAACCTAATCTACAATGAGCAGTTCTTC; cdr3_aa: CATSAQTGNLIYNEQFF
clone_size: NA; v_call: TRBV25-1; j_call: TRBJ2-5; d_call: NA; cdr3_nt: TGTGCCAGCAGTGATTTTGTACCAGAGACCCAGTACTTC; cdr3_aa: CASSDFVPETQYF
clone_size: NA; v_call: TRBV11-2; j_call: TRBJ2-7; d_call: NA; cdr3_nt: TGTGCCAGCAGCATCAACGGACGGGAGCAGTACTTC; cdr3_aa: CASSINGREQYF
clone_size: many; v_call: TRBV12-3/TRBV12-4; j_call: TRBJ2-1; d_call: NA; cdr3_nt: TGTGCCAGCAGCCCCCTCGGGTCCTACAATGAGCAGTTCTTC; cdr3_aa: CASSPLGSYNEQFF
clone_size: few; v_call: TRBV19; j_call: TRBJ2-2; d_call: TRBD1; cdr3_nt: TGTGCCAGTAGTGCCCGACAGGGGGCGAGGGTTGTGACCGGGGAGCTGTTTTTT; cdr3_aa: CASSARQGARVVTGELFF
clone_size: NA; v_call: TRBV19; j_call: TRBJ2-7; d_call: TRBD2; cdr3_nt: TGTGCCAGTAGTATGGTACTAGCGGCCTCCTACGAGCAGTACTTC; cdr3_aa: CASSMVLAASYEQYF
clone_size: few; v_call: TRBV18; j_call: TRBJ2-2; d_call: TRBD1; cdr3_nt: TGTGCCAGCTCACTCCGGACAGGACCGAACACCGGGGAGCTGTTTTTT; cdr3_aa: CASSLRTGPNTGELFF
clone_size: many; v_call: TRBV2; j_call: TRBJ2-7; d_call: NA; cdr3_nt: TGTGCCACGGTGATGGACTACGAGCAGTACTTC; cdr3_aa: CATVMDYEQYF
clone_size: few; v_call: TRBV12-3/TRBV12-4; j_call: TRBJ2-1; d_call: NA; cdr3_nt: TGTGCCAGCAGTTTATTCCCCCAAACGGGGCATGAGCAGTTCTTC; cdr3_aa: CASSLFPQTGHEQFF
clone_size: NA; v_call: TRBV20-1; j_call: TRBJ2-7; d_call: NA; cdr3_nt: TGCAGTGCAAAGGGACCGTCCTACGAGCAGTACTTC; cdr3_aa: CSAKGPSYEQYF
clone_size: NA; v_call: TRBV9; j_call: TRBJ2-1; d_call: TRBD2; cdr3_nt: TGTGCCAGCAGCCCTCAGGAGGGACTAGGGATCGATGAGCAGTTCTTC; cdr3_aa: CASSPQEGLGIDEQFF
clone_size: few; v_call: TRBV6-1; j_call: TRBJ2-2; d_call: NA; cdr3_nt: TGTGCCAGCACTCAAAGGAGGGGGCAGACCGGGGAGCTGTTTTTT; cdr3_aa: CASTQRRGQTGELFF
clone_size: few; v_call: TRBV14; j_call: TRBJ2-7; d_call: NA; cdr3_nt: TGTGCCAGGACGCCCAATAATGCCAGGGCCTACGAGCAGTACTTC; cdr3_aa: CARTPNNARAYEQYF
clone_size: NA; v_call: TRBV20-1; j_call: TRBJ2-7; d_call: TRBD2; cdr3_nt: TGCAGTGCTAGTGGGACTAGCGACAAACCCTACGAGCAGTACTTC; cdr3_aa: CSASGTSDKPYEQYF
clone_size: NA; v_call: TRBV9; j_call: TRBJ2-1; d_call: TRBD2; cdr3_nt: TGTGCCAGCAGCTCCCGACTAGCGGGAGCACTCGGGCAGTTCTTC; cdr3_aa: CASSSRLAGALGQFF
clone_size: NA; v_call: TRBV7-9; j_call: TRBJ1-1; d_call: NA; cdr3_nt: TGTGCCAGCAGCTTACTCGGGGTTACTATTGGAGCTTTCTTT; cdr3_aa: CASSLLGVTIGAFF
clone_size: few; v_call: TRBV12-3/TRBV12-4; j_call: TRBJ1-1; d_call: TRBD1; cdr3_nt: TGTGCCAGCAGTCGCCGACAGGGGCCTCGGAACACTGAAGCTTTCTTT; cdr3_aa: CASSRRQGPRNTEAFF
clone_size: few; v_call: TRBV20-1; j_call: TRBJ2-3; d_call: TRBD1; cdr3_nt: TGCAGTGCTCCGCGACAGGGGTTCACAGATACGCAGTATTTT; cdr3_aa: CSAPRQGFTDTQYF
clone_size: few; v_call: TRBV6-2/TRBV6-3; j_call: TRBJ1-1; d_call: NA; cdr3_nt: TGTGCCAGCAGTTGGGTCACTGAAGCTTTCTTT; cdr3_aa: CASSWVTEAFF
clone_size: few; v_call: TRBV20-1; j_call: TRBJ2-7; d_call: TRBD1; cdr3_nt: TGCAGTGCCCTAACCCGACAGGGCCTGACCTACGAGCAGTACTTC; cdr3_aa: CSALTRQGLTYEQYF
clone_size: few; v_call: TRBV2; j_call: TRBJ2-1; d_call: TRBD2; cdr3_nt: TGTGCCAGCAGTGAATCCCGTGGCGGGAGAGGCAATGAGCAGTTCTTC; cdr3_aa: CASSESRGGRGNEQFF
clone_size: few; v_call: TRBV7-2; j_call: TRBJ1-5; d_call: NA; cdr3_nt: TGTGCCAGCAGCTTAGAGAGACAACAGCCCCAGCATTTT; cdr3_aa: CASSLERQQPQHF
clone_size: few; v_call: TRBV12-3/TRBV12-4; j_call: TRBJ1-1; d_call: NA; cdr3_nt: TGTGCCAGCATGCTTCAGATGAACACTGAAGCTTTCTTT; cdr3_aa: CASMLQMNTEAFF
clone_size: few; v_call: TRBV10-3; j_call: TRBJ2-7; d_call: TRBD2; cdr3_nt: TGTGCCATCAGTTCTAGCGGGAAGGGATCCTACGAGCAGTACTTC; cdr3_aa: CAISSSGKGSYEQYF
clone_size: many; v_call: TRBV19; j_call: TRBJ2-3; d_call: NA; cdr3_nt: TGTGCCAGCCGAAACGCAGGCACAGATACGCAGTATTTT; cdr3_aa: CASRNAGTDTQYF
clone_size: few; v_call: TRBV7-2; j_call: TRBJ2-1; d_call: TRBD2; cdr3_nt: TGTGCCAGCAGCTTAGCGGGCGGGAGGTTCTACAATGAGCAGTTCTTC; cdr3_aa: CASSLAGGRFYNEQFF
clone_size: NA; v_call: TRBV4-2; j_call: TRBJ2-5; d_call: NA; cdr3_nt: TGTGCCAGCAGCCAAGAGGGTTACCAAGAGACCCAGTACTTC; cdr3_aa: CASSQEGYQETQYF
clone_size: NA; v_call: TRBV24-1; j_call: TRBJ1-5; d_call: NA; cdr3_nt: TGTGCCACCAGTGATGGAGACCTTAGCAATCAGCCCCAGCATTTT; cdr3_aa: CATSDGDLSNQPQHF
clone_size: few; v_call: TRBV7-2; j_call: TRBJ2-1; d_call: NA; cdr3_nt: TGTGCCAGCAGCCGTCAGGCTTGGTCCGGGTTTAATGAGCAGTTCTTC; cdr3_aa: CASSRQAWSGFNEQFF
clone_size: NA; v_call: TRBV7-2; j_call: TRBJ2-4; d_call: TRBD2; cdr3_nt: TGTGCCAGCAGCACTAGCGGGAAGGGCCAAAACATTCAGTACTTC; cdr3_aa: CASSTSGKGQNIQYF